Detailed here is one TCR beta chain. What it binds is not known. The record originates from a study of cytomegalovirus exposure and HLA in healthy donors. Notes on the study in general: Cytomegalovirus-associated status was assigned to about 150 TCR beta chains. Cytomegalovirus status was reportedly diagnosed by the classifier with high specificity and sensitivity. A subsequent analysis found that TCR clusters from the first cohort also tended to co-occur in the 90 to 150 validation repertoires, with less than 95% of cluster scores above 0.

Trimming left V 3 bases short and J 7 bases short, with 15 bases between. The germline V gene encodes CDR1 MNHEY and CDR2 SMNVEV (reference sequence). This CDR3 is built from 14 residues. TCRdb's copy holds only in-frame clones and misses some; the assay was immunoSEQ multiplex PCR. The sample carries about 200,000 clones, around 80% recorded once. The V gene is TRBV27, the J gene TRBJ1-1; D uncertain. The sample consisted of PBMCs. The receptor was isolated from a woman in her twenties or thirties in good health and CMV-seropositive. CDR3 loop: CASSFGAVPLEAFF. DNA of the CDR3: TGTGCCAGCAGTTTCGGAGCCGTGCCCCTTGAAGCTTTCTTT.